This T cell receptor (beta chain) was observed in a study of vaccination effects on CD4 cells after COVID-19. This clone was found a few times. Antigen: not known. Antigen-specific CD4+ T cells were expanded with viral peptide pools in the ViraFEST assay before sequencing. The authors isolated CD4+ T cells after about 10 days of culture. Two-dose BNT162b2 or mRNA-1273 vaccination was given to participants. Sequencing used immunoSEQ multiplex PCR; TCRdb keeps in-frame clones, though not all of them. Found here are about 59,000 clones, around 78% of them singletons; the top ten hold 1.5% to 2.5%. The CDR3 contains 14 residues. Germline lookup yields CDR1 SGHRS and CDR2 YFSETQ. Trimming stripped 3 bases from V and 5 bases from J, with 11 bases between.

The receptor was derived from a human donor who received a COVID-19 vaccine. The chain recombines TRBV5-1 with TRBJ1-4; D gene ambiguous. This material consisted of CD4+ T cells from PBMCs cultured with HCoV-OC43 spike peptides, taken after COVID-19 vaccination. Indicated subset: HCoV-OC43 spike overlapping peptide pool stimulation. The CDR3 reads CASSSGVHNEKLFF. The DNA of the CDR3 is TGCGCCAGCAGCTCCGGGGTGCACAATGAAAAACTGTTTTTT.